This TCR beta chain was observed in a study of blood T cells in healthy people across ages. This clonotype was recorded only once. V shed 6 bases and J shed 3 bases, with 10 bases lying between them. Germline-derived CDR1 and CDR2 are MNHEY and SMNVEV (reference sequence). The CDR3 has 13 residues. The use of a sample-barcoded 5' primer and a J-beta primer mix characterized a second PCR of about 7 to 12 cycles. From the 5' RACE reads, TCRdb called clonotypes with MiXCR, one entry per CDR3 protein. The sample has 780,000 or so distinct CDR3 sequences; roughly 56% are singletons. V and J are TRBV27 and TRBJ2-3; D remains unclear. This clonotype was sampled from a man in his forties in good health. Sequencing was performed on blood. This CDR3 reads CASSILLTDTQYF. In DNA, the CDR3 is TGTGCCAGCAGCATACTGCTTACAGATACGCAGTATTTT.